This section outlines one T cell receptor beta chain sequence together with its context. Its target antigen remains unknown. Base qualities were left out, and no much larger clone turns up one base away. Libraries were made using PCR. TCR sequencing of DNA from cultured CD4+ T cells used the Oncomine TCR Beta short-read assay at the Johns Hopkins FTIC core. The QIAamp micro DNA kit was used to extract genomic DNA from the cultured CD4+ T cells. Oncomine TCR Beta libraries from cultured CD4+ T cells were pooled using unique dual indexes and sequenced on an Illumina iSeq 100. Processing in the source paper ran as follows. Non-productive sequences were removed, and CDR3s not starting with C, not ending with F or W, or shorter than 7 amino acids were discarded. The MANAFEST web application identified antigen-specific clonotypes by comparing peptide-stimulated wells against reference wells and other culture wells. An FDR below 0.05, an odds ratio above 5, and a productive frequency above 0.1% in at least two of three replicate wells were required for clones to be considered positive. Clonotypes that were significantly expanded in both SARS-CoV-2 spike wells and at least one common cold coronavirus spike condition were defined as cross-reactive. Levenshtein distances (stringdist) and unrooted phylogenetic trees (ape) in R version 3.6.1 were used to assess CDR3 homology. The raw public reads went through TCRdb reprocessing: fastp at Q25, MiXCR clone calling, in-frame beta chains kept. Each entry is one CDR3 protein sequence, shown with its most common DNA and genes. Clone size and V and J calls follow TCRdb, not the original study. The sample profile shows about 15,000 distinct CDR3 sequences; about 33% of them were found once. The ten largest clones represent roughly 15% of the sample.

The sample is drawn from a study of vaccination and CD4 T cells after COVID-19 (dated by TCRdb to between 2020 and 2023). Study-wide context: SARS-CoV-2 positivity had been established in the convalescent patients by nasal swab PCR, and mild disease was recorded in under ten of these patients and severe disease in one. Post-COVID blood samples were collected from convalescent patients a median of approximately 100 days after diagnosis, with a range of roughly 30 to 161 days. In 10 COVID-19 convalescent patients and several infection-naive healthy vaccine recipients, the spike-specific CD4+ TCR repertoire before mRNA vaccination was compared with the repertoire after mRNA vaccination. Participants got two doses of the Pfizer-BioNTech BNT162b2 vaccine (n=8) or two doses of the Moderna mRNA-1273 vaccine (n=2). The convalescent cohort included six males and four females, with two Hispanic individuals, seven Caucasians, two Asians and one multiracial person. The time from the second vaccine dose to post-vaccine blood sampling had a median of roughly 79 days and ranged from about 12 to 250 days. The cultures were stimulated with overlapping spike peptide pools from SARS-CoV-2 and from the common cold coronaviruses HCoV-NL63, HCoV-OC43 and HCoV-229E. Control cultures received a CEFX viral epitope pool as the positive control, an HIV-1 Nef peptide pool as the negative control, or no peptide.

What the treatment or condition label conveys for this sample: roughly ten-day PBMC culture with coronavirus spike peptide pools or control peptides (ViraFEST assay). The study used the ViraFEST assay, which expanded antigen-specific T cells with peptide pools and then identified expanded clonotypes by TCR sequencing. The positive SARS-CoV-2 PCR tests of the convalescent patients were dated from March to December 2020, before the Alpha, Beta and Delta variants emerged in the United States. Each well held about 1.8 million PBMCs cultured with 10 ug/ml peptide pools in IMDM containing approximately 4.8% human AB serum and around 9 IU/ml IL-2. On days 3 and 7, half of the culture medium was replaced with fresh IL-2-containing medium. After roughly 11 days of culture, CD4+ T cells were isolated by negative selection with the EasySep CD4+ T cell isolation kit. Ficoll-Paque Plus gradient centrifugation was used to isolate PBMCs from whole blood, and the isolated PBMCs were then either used fresh or cryopreserved at -140C. Culture conditions were generally each tested in triplicate wells.

V and J are truncated by 0 bases and 7 bases respectively, leaving an intervening sequence of 12 bases. CDR1 and CDR2 were assigned from the germline V gene (reference sequence) as DFQATT and SNEGSKA. Including the terminal cysteine and phenylalanine, the CDR3 comprises 14 residues. Left in the record is the CDR3 DNA by itself, 42 bases read in frame from the first base. General conclusions and limits of the study: In convalescent patients, a median around 83% of post-vaccine SARS-CoV-2-reactive clones were detected only after vaccination, and vaccine-specific priming was suggested by this finding. The median count of SARS-CoV-2-reactive clonotypes went up from 20 to 25 after infection to approximately 40 after vaccination, although the change was not significant. Relatively few convalescent patients were included in the study, and early timepoints after natural infection were not analyzed. Nearly all vaccine-specific clones in convalescent patients (304 of 307) were mono-reactive for SARS-CoV-2 spike rather than cross-reactive with common cold coronaviruses.

Specimen: cultured CD4+ T cells from blood. The origin of this receptor is a human donor with COVID-19. The chain couples TRBV20-1 to TRBJ1-4; no D gene is confidently identified. The sequence in DNA is TGCAGTGCTAGAGATCAAGGGATAGGTGAAAAACTGTTTTTT. Protein translation: CSARDQGIGEKLFF.